This record concerns one TCR beta chain sequence. Its specificity is not known. This table comes from immunoSEQ multiplex PCR, and its TCRdb copy is limited to in-frame clones, with some not included. The table includes 150,000 to 200,000 clones, 94% detected once. The CDR3 contains 14 residues. V lost 0 bases, J lost 4 bases, and 10 bases lay in between. CDR1 and CDR2 from the germline V gene are MNHEY and SMNVEV (reference sequence). This sample was taken from a study of T cell responses to AZD1222 COVID-19 vaccine. Study overall: The study pooled second doses at about 4 or about 12 weeks. Study-wide points: With two AZD1222 doses given, Spike-specific TCR breadth and depth both rose. Donors were mostly white British, more females; clonal diversity possibly underestimated. Along spike, vaccine-associated CD4 TCRs were found throughout, with dominance at 160-218 and 743-854.

This TCR came from an adult in good health. The J gene is TRBJ2-7, the V gene TRBV27, with D perhaps being TRBD1 or TRBD2 (5 bases each). This material consisted of peripheral blood, taken on day 0 of AZD1222 vaccination. The CDR3: CASSLSGEGYEQYF. CDR3 bases: TGTGCCAGCAGTTTATCGGGTGAGGGGTACGAGCAGTACTTC.